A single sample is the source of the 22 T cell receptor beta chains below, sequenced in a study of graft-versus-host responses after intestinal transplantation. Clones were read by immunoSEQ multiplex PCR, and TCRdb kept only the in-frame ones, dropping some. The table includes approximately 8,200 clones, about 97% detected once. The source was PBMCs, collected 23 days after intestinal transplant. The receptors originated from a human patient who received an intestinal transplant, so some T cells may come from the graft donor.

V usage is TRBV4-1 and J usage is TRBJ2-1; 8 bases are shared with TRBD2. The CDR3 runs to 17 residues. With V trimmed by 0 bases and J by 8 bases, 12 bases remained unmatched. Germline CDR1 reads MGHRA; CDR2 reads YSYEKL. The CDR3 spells CASSQDWLAGQRDEQFF. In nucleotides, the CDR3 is TGCGCCAGCAGCCAAGATTGGTTAGCGGGGCAAAGGGATGAGCAGTTCTTC.

The CDR3 DNA reads TGTGCCAGCAGCTTAGGGGTCCTGAGCACAGATACGCAGTATTTT. Its translation: CASSLGVLSTDTQYF. The chain uses TRBV11-3 and TRBJ2-3; D ambiguous. The V gene lost 1 base and the J gene lost 0 bases, with 8 bases spanning the gap. The CDR3 is 15 amino acids. Germline assignment: CDR1 SGHNT and CDR2 YENEEA.

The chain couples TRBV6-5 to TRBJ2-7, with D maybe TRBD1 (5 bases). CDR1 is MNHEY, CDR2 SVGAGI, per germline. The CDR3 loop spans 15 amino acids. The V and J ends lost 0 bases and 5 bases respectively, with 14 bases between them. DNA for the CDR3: TGTGCCAGCAGTTACTCGATCTCAGGGAACGACGAGCAGTACTTC. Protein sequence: CASSYSISGNDEQYF.

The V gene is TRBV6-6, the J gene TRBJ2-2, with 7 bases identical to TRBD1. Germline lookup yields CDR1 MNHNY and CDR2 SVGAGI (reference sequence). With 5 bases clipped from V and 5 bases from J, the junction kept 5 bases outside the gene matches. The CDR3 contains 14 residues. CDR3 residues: CASSPSTGTGELFF. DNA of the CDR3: TGTGCCAGCAGTCCCTCGACAGGGACCGGGGAGCTGTTTTTT.

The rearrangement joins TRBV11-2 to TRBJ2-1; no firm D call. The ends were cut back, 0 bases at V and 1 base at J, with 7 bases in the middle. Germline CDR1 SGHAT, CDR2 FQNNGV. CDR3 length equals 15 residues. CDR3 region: CASSLDSASYNEQFF. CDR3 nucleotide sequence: TGTGCCAGCAGCTTAGACTCGGCTTCCTACAATGAGCAGTTCTTC. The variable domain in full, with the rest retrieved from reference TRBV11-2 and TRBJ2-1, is EAGVAQSPRYKIIEKRQSVAFWCNPISGHATLYWYQQILGQGPKLLIQFQNNGVVDDSQLPKDRFSAERLKGVDSTLKIQPAKLEDSAVYLCASSLDSASYNEQFFGPGTRLTVL.

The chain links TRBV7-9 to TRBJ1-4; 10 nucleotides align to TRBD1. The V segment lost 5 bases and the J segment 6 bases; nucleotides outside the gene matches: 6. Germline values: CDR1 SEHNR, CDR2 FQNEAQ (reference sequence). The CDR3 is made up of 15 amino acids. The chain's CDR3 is CASSPWTGGDEKLFF. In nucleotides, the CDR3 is TGTGCCAGCAGCCCTTGGACAGGGGGTGATGAAAAACTGTTTTTT.

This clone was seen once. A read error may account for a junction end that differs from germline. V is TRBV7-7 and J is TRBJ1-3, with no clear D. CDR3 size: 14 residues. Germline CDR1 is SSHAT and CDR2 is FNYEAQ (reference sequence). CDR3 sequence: CASSLGGAGNTIYF. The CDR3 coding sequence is TGTGCTAGCAGCTTAGGAGGAGCTGGAAACACCATATATTTT. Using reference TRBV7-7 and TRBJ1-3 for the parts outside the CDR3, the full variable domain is GAGVSQSPRYKVTKRGQDVTLRCDPISSHATLYWYQQALGQGPEFLTYFNYEAQPDKSGLPSDRFSAERPEGSISTLTIQRTEQRDSAMYRCASSLGGAGNTIYFGEGSWLTVV.

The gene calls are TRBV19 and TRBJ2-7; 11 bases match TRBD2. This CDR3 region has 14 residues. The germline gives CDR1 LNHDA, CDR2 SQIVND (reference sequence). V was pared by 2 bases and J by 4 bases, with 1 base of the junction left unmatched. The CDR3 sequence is CASSITSGSYEQYF. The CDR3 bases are TGTGCCAGTAGTATAACTAGCGGGAGTTACGAGCAGTACTTC.

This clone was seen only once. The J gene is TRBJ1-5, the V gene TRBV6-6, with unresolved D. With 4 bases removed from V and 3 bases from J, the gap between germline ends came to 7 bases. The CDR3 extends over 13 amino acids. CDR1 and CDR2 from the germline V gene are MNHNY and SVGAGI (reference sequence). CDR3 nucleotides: TGTGCCAGCAGTTCCCGATCCAATCAGCCCCAGCATTTT. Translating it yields CASSSRSNQPQHF.

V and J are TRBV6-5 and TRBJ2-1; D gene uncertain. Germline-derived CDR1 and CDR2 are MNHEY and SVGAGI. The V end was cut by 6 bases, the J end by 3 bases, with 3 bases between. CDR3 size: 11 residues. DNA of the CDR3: TGTGCCAGCAGCCTCTACAATGAGCAGTTCTTC. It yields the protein CASSLYNEQFF.

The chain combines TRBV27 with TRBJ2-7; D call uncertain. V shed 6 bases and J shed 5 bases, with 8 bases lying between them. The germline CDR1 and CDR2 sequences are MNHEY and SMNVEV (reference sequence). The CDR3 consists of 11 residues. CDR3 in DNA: TGTGCCAGCAGCTGGGGTAACGAGCAGTACTTC. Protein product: CASSWGNEQYF.

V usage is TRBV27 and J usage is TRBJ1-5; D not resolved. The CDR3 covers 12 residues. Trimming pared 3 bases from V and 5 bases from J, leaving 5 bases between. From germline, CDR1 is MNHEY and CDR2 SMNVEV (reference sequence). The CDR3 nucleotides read TGTGCCAGCAGTTTTATCGATCAGCCCCAGCATTTT. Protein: CASSFIDQPQHF.

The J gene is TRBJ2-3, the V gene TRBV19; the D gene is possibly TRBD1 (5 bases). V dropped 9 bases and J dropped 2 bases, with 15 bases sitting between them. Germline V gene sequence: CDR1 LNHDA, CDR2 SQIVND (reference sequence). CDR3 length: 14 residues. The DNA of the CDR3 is TGTGCCAGCAGTCCGCGACAGAACACAGATACGCAGTATTTT. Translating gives CASSPRQNTDTQYF.

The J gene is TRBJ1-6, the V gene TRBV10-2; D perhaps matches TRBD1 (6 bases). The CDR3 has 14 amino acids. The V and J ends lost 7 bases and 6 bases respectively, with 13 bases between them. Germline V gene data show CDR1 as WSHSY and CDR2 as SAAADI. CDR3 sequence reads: CASINRDPNSPLHF. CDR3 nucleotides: TGCGCCAGCATCAACAGGGATCCTAATTCACCCCTCCACTTT.

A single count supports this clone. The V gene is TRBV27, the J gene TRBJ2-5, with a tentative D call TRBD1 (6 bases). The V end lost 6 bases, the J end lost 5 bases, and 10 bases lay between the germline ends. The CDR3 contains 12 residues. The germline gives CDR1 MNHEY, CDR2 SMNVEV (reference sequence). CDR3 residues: CASRTGRETQYF. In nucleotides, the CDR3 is TGTGCCAGCAGGACAGGCCGGGAGACCCAGTACTTC.

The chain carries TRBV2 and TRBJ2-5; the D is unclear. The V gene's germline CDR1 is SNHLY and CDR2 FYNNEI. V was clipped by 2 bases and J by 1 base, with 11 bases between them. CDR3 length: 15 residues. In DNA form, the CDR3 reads TGTGCCAGCAGTGAATGGCAGGCGATCCAAGAGACCCAGTACTTC. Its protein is CASSEWQAIQETQYF.

The CDR3 here is CASNAGVRREKLFF. DNA of the CDR3: TGTGCCAGCAACGCAGGGGTTCGGCGTGAAAAACTGTTTTTT. The chain employs TRBV19 and TRBJ1-4, with D perhaps matching TRBD1 (6 bases). The V and J ends lost 9 bases and 7 bases respectively, with 18 bases between them. This CDR3 spans 14 amino acids. In germline, CDR1 is LNHDA, CDR2 SQIVND (reference sequence).

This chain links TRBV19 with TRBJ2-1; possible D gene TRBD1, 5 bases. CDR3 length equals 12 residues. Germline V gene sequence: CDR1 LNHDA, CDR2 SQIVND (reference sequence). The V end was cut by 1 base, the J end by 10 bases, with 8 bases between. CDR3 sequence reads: CASSIAGNEQFF. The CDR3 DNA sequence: TGTGCCAGTAGTATAGCAGGGAACGAGCAGTTCTTC.

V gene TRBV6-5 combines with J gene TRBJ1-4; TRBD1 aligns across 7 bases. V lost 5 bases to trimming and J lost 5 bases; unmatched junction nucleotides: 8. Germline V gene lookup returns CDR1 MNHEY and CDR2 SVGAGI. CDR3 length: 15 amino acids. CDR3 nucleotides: TGTGCCAGCAGTCCAAGACAGGGTGTGAATGAAAAACTGTTTTTT. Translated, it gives CASSPRQGVNEKLFF.

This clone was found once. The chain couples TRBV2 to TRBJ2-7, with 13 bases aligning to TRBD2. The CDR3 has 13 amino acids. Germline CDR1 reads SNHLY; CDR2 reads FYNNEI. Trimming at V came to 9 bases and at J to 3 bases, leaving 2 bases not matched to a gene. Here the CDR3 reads CARGLAGFYEQYF. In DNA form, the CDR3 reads TGTGCCAGGGGACTAGCGGGATTCTACGAGCAGTACTTC.

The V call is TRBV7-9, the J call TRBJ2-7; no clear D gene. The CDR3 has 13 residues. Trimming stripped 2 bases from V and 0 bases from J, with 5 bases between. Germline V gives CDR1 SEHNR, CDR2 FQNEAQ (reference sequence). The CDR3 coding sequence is TGTGCCAGCAGCTTACTCGGCTCCTACGAGCAGTACTTC. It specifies CASSLLGSYEQYF.

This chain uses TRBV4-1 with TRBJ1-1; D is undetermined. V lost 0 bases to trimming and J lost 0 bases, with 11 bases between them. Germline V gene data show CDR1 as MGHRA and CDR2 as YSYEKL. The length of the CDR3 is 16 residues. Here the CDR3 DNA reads TGCGCCAGCAGCCAAGACCCCACTTGGATGAACACTGAAGCTTTCTTT. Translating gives CASSQDPTWMNTEAFF.